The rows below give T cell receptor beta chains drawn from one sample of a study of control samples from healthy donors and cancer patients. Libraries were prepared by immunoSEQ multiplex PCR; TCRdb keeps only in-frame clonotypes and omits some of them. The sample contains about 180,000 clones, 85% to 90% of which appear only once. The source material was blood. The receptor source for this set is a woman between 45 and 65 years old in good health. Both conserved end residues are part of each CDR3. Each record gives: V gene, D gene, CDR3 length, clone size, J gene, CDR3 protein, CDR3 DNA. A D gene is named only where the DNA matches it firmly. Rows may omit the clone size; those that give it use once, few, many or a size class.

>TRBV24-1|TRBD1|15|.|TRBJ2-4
CATSDPTGGKNIQYF
TGTGCCACCAGTGACCCGACAGGGGGCAAAAACATTCAGTACTTC
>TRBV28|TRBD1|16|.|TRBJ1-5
CASSPPTGSRNQPQHF
TGTGCCAGCAGTCCACCGACAGGGAGTCGGAATCAGCCCCAGCATTTT
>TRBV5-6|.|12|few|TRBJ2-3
CASSLQTDTQYF
TGTGCCAGCAGCTTGCAGACAGATACGCAGTATTTT
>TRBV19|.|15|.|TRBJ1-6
CASSEESSYNSPLHF
TGTGCCAGTAGTGAGGAGAGCTCCTATAATTCACCCCTCCACTTT
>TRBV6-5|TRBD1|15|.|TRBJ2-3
CASSYGTGYADTQYF
TGTGCCAGCAGCTATGGGACAGGGTACGCAGATACGCAGTATTTT
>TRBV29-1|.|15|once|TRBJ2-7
CSVEDSQKANYEQYF
TGCAGCGTTGAAGATTCACAGAAAGCTAACTACGAGCAGTACTTC
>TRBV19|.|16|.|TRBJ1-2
CASSIPSAFWGYGYTF
TGTGCCAGTAGTATACCCTCGGCTTTTTGGGGGTATGGCTACACCTTC
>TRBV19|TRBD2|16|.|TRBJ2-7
CASSPLGAGGRDEQYF
TGTGCCAGTAGTCCCCTCGGCGCGGGGGGGCGGGACGAGCAGTACTTC
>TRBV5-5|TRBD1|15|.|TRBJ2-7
CASSPQTGQAYEQYF
TGTGCCAGCAGCCCACAAACCGGACAGGCCTACGAGCAGTACTTC
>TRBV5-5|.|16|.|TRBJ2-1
CASSFNPPSSYNEQFF
TGTGCCAGCAGCTTTAACCCGCCCAGCTCCTACAATGAGCAGTTCTTC
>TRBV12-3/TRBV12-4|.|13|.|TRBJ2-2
CASSFGQTGELFF
TGTGCCAGCAGTTTTGGCCAGACCGGGGAGCTGTTTTTT
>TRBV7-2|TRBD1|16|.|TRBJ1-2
CASSSTMGTGVDGYTF
TGTGCCAGCAGCTCCACGATGGGGACAGGGGTAGATGGCTACACCTTC
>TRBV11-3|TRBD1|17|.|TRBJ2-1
CASSPHLGTGEPNEQFF
TGTGCCAGCAGCCCCCACCTCGGGACAGGTGAACCGAATGAGCAGTTCTTC
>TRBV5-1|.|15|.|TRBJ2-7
CASTPNQVSSYEQYF
TGCGCCAGCACCCCAAACCAGGTTAGCTCCTACGAGCAGTACTTC
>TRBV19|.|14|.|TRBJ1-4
CASSMKGVREKLFF
TGTGCCAGTAGTATGAAGGGGGTGCGTGAAAAACTGTTTTTT
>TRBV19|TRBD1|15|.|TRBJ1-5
CASSPDRGQRQPQHF
TGTGCCAGTAGTCCTGACAGGGGGCAACGGCAGCCCCAGCATTTT
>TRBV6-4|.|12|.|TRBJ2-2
CASSDHTGELFF
TGTGCCAGCAGTGACCACACCGGGGAGCTGTTTTTT
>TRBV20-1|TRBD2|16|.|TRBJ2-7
CSASPSGRSDSYEQYF
TGCAGTGCTAGTCCTAGCGGGAGGAGCGACTCCTACGAGCAGTACTTC
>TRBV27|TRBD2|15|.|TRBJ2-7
CASSPLAGVIYEQYF
TGTGCCAGCAGTCCACTAGCGGGAGTGATCTACGAGCAGTACTTC
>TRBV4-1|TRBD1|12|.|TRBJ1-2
CASSQETGTHTF
TGCGCCAGCAGCCAAGAGACAGGGACCCACACCTTC
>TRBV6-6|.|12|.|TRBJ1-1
CASKGQNTEAFF
TGTGCCAGCAAGGGGCAGAACACTGAAGCTTTCTTT
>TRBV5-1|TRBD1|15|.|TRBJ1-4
CASSFQQGANEKLFF
TGCGCCAGCAGCTTCCAACAGGGGGCTAATGAAAAACTGTTTTTT
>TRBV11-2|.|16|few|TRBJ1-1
CASSLDPTNRITEAFF
TGTGCCAGCAGCTTAGACCCGACGAATCGAATCACTGAAGCTTTCTTT
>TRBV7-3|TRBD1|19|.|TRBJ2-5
CASSLRGSNRDRVWETQYF
TGTGCCAGCAGCTTAAGGGGATCAAACCGGGACAGGGTGTGGGAGACCCAGTACTTC
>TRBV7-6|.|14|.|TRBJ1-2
CASSLNSYNYGYTF
TGTGCCAGCAGCTTGAACAGTTATAACTATGGCTACACCTTC
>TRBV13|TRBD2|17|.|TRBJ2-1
CASSPPAGGPNYNEQFF
TGTGCCAGCAGCCCACCGGCGGGGGGGCCCAATTACAATGAGCAGTTCTTC
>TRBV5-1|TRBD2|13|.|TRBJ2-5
CASSLAREGTQYF
TGCGCCAGCAGCTTGGCCAGGGAGGGGACCCAGTACTTC
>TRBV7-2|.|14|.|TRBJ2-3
CASSLTPGTDTQYF
TGTGCCAGCAGCTTAACGCCAGGCACAGATACGCAGTATTTT
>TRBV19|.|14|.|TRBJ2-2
CASSIPSRGGELFF
TGTGCCAGTAGTATACCCTCCCGAGGGGGGGAGCTGTTTTTT
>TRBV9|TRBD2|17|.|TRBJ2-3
CASSGPPSGGSPDTQYF
TGTGCCAGCAGCGGGCCTCCTAGCGGGGGAAGTCCAGATACGCAGTATTTT
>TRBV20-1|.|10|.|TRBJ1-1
CSPEDSEAFF
TGCAGTCCGGAAGACAGTGAAGCTTTCTTT
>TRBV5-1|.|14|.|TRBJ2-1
CASSLEGDYNEQFF
TGCGCCAGCAGCTTGGAGGGAGACTACAATGAGCAGTTCTTC
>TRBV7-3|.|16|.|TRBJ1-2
CASSLKDTGHNYGYTF
TGTGCCAGCAGCTTAAAGGACACCGGGCATAACTATGGCTACACCTTC
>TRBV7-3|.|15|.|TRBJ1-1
CASSSTGHMNTEAFF
TGTGCCAGCAGCTCAACCGGCCACATGAACACTGAAGCTTTCTTT
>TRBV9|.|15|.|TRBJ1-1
CASSVEQQGNTEAFF
TGTGCCAGCAGCGTCGAACAACAGGGGAACACTGAAGCTTTCTTT
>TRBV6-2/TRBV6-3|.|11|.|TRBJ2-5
CASSYVETQYF
TGTGCCAGCAGTTATGTGGAGACCCAGTACTTC
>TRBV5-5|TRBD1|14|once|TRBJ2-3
CASSSGQTTDTQYF
TGTGCCAGCAGCTCGGGACAGACCACAGATACGCAGTATTTT
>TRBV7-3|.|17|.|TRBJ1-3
CASSPTNNRDSGNTIYF
TGTGCCAGCAGCCCAACAAACAACAGGGATTCTGGAAACACCATATATTTT
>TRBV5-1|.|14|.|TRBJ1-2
CASSSGQSNYGYTF
TGCGCCAGCAGCTCAGGACAGTCCAACTATGGCTACACCTTC
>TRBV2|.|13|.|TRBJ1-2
CASSAGGTYGYTF
TGTGCCAGCAGTGCGGGGGGGACCTATGGCTACACCTTC
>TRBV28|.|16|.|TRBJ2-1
CASSLYAESSYNEQFF
TGTGCCAGCAGTTTATATGCTGAGAGCTCCTACAATGAGCAGTTCTTC
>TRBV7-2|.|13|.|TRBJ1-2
CASSLDRFYGYTF
TGTGCCAGCAGCTTAGACCGTTTCTATGGCTACACCTTC
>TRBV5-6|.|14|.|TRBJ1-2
CASSPTRVEYGYTF
TGTGCCAGCAGCCCGACCAGGGTAGAATATGGCTACACCTTC
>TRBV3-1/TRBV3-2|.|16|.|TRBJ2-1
CASSQGGGLSYNEQFF
TGTGCCAGCAGCCAAGGGGGGGGGCTATCCTACAATGAGCAGTTCTTC
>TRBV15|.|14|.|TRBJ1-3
CATSRGTPGNTIYF
TGTGCCACCAGCAGAGGGACACCTGGAAACACCATATATTTT
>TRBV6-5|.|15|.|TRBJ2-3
CASSYSKGITDTQYF
TGTGCCAGCAGTTACTCGAAAGGGATCACAGATACGCAGTATTTT
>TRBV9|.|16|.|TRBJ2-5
CASSVAPQPSQETQYF
TGTGCCAGCAGCGTAGCTCCGCAGCCCAGCCAAGAGACCCAGTACTTC
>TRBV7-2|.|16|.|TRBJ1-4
CASSLGRGQGSEKLFF
TGTGCCAGCAGCCTAGGGCGCGGGCAGGGCTCAGAAAAACTGTTTTTT
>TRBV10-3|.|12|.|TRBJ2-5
CAIGPSGETQYF
TGTGCCATCGGCCCAAGCGGGGAGACCCAGTACTTC
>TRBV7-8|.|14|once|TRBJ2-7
CASITKTDSYEQYF
TGTGCCAGCATAACCAAGACAGACTCCTACGAGCAGTACTTC
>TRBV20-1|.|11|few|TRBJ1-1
CGGTENTEAFF
TGCGGCGGGACGGAGAACACTGAAGCTTTCTTT
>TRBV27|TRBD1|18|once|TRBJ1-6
CASSPWRRGTGGNSPLHF
TGTGCCAGCAGCCCGTGGAGGCGAGGGACAGGGGGTAATTCACCCCTCCACTTT
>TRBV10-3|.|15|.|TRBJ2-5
CAISEALGVWETQYF
TGTGCCATCAGTGAGGCACTAGGGGTTTGGGAGACCCAGTACTTC
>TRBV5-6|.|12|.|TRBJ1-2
CASCRGDDGYTF
TGTGCCAGTTGTCGGGGCGATGATGGCTACACCTTC
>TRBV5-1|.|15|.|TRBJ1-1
CASSLEHPNTDEAFF
TGCGCCAGCAGCTTGGAACACCCAAACACTGATGAAGCTTTCTTT
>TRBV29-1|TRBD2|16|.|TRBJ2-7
CSVEVGLAGGYYEQYF
TGCAGCGTTGAAGTAGGCCTAGCGGGAGGGTACTACGAGCAGTACTTC
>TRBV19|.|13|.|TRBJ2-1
CASSIQDYYEQFF
TGTGCCAGTAGTATCCAGGACTACTATGAGCAGTTCTTC